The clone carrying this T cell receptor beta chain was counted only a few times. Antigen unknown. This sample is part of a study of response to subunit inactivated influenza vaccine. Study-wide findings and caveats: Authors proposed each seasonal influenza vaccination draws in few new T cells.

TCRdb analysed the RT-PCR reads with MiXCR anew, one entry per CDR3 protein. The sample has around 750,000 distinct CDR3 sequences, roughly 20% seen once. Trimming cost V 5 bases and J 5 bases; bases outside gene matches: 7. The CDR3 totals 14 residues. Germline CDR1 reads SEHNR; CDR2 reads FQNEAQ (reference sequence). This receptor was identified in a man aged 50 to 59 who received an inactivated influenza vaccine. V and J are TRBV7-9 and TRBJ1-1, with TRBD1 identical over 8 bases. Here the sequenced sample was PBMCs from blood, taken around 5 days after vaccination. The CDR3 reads CASSPRQGKTEAFF. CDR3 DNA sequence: TGTGCCAGCAGCCCTAGACAGGGGAAGACTGAAGCTTTCTTT.